Shown below are 16 T cell receptor beta chains from a single sample sequenced in a study of OX40 agonist ivuxolimab in advanced cancers. Some clones are missing from TCRdb's copy, which holds only in-frame ones; the method was immunoSEQ multiplex PCR. Here the sample spans fewer than 90,000 clones, about 88% being singletons. The specimen was CD4+ or CD8+ T cells sorted from blood, collected in a trial of the OX40 agonist ivuxolimab. Receptor source: an adult with an advanced solid tumor such as melanoma, head and neck, liver or kidney cancer.

The chain recombines TRBV7-2 with TRBJ2-1; no firm D call. There are 15 residues in the CDR3. Germline assignment: CDR1 SGHTA and CDR2 FQGNSA. Trimming shortened V by 1 base and J by 1 base, and 8 bases separated the two germline ends. CDR3 loop: CASSLGSPSYNEQFF. Written as DNA, the CDR3 is TGTGCCAGCAGCTTAGGGTCCCCTTCCTACAATGAGCAGTTCTTC.

This clone was observed once. This chain connects TRBV5-6 to TRBJ1-6; D possibly corresponds to TRBD1 (5 bases). V lost 5 bases and J lost 0, with 15 bases in between. Germline lookup yields CDR1 SGHDT and CDR2 YYEEEE. The CDR3 contains 17 residues. The CDR3 nucleotides read TGTGCCAGCAGTTCTACAGGACGGAGCTCCTATAATTCACCCCTCCACTTT. Encoded protein: CASSSTGRSSYNSPLHF.

The rearrangement joins TRBV6-5 to TRBJ1-1; D might be TRBD1 (5 bases). The length of the CDR3 is 14 residues. Looked up from germline, CDR1 is MNHEY and CDR2 is SVGAGI. Trimming took 5 bases from V and 1 from J, leaving 11 bases between them. CDR3 region: CASSRHTGNTEAFF. CDR3 nucleotide sequence: TGTGCCAGCAGTAGACACACAGGGAACACTGAAGCTTTCTTT.

The gene calls are TRBV6-5 and TRBJ2-2; no clear D gene. V was clipped by 7 bases and J by 7 bases, with 4 bases between them. The CDR3 sequence is 10 residues long. The V gene's germline CDR1 is MNHEY and CDR2 SVGAGI. The CDR3 sequence is CASTGGELFF. The CDR3 nucleotides read TGTGCCAGCACGGGCGGGGAGCTGTTTTTT.

The chain couples TRBV13 to TRBJ2-1; 12 bases agree with TRBD2. V was pared by 5 bases and J by 6 bases, with 2 bases of the junction left unmatched. The CDR3 spans 14 residues. Germline CDR1 and CDR2: PRHDT and FYEKMQ (reference sequence). CDR3 sequence reads: CASSRLAGVNEQFF. In nucleotides, the CDR3 is TGTGCCAGCAGCCGACTAGCGGGGGTCAATGAGCAGTTCTTC.

The rearrangement uses TRBV4-1 and TRBJ2-3; tentative D call: TRBD2 (6 bases). The V gene's germline CDR1 is MGHRA and CDR2 YSYEKL. The CDR3 has 15 residues. Trimming shortened V by 1 base and J by 2 bases, and 10 bases separated the two germline ends. The CDR3 spells CASSQAGLTTDTQYF. The CDR3 DNA is TGCGCCAGCAGCCAAGCGGGACTGACCACAGATACGCAGTATTTT.

The chain uses TRBV15 and TRBJ1-1; 7 bases agree with TRBD1. Germline lookup yields CDR1 LNHNV and CDR2 YYDKDF (reference sequence). This CDR3 has 14 residues. With 4 bases clipped from V and 4 bases from J, the junction kept 6 bases outside the gene matches. CDR3: CATSISDRATEAFF. The CDR3 DNA sequence: TGTGCCACCAGCATAAGCGACAGGGCCACTGAAGCTTTCTTT. Combining the CDR3 with reference TRBV15 and TRBJ1-1 gives the whole variable domain DAMVIQNPRYQVTQFGKPVTLSCSQTLNHNVMYWYQQKSSQAPKLLFHYYDKDFNNEADTPDNFQSRRPNTSFCFLDIRSPGLGDTAMYLCATSISDRATEAFFGQGTRLTVV.

The chain has TRBV4-2 and TRBJ1-2, with 8 bases fitting TRBD1. There are 14 residues in the CDR3. V lost 0 bases to trimming and J lost 7 bases; unmatched junction nucleotides: 4. The germline CDR1 and CDR2 sequences are LGHNA and YNFKEQ. The CDR3 here is CASSQERRGPGYTF. The CDR3, as DNA: TGTGCCAGCAGCCAAGAGCGCAGGGGGCCTGGCTACACCTTC.

In this sample, this clone turned up a few times. This chain joins TRBV28 and TRBJ1-2; D call uncertain. The CDR3 runs 14 residues. The V gene's germline CDR1 is MDHEN and CDR2 SYDVKM. Trimming removed 3 bases from V and 8 bases from J, with 16 bases in between. The chain's CDR3 is CASSFEDLTRGYTF. CDR3 nucleotide sequence: TGTGCCAGCAGTTTTGAGGACCTTACTCGGGGCTACACCTTC.

This chain connects TRBV2 to TRBJ2-2; unclear D gene. The CDR3 has 12 residues. V was clipped by 7 bases and J by 7 bases, with 10 bases between them. Germline loops: CDR1 SNHLY, CDR2 FYNNEI. The CDR3 region has the DNA TGTGCCAGCACCCCGGAAGTCGGGGAGCTGTTTTTT. Its translation: CASTPEVGELFF.

The chain couples TRBV28 to TRBJ1-1, with D hard to call. The CDR3 has 13 amino acids. V dropped 2 bases and J dropped 1 base, with 5 bases sitting between them. Germline-derived CDR1 and CDR2 are MDHEN and SYDVKM. As DNA, the CDR3 is TGTGCCAGCAGTTTAGTAGGGAACACTGAAGCTTTCTTT. Translation gives CASSLVGNTEAFF.

CDR3 sequence: CASQGGGNQPQHF. The CDR3, as DNA: TGTGCCAGCCAGGGCGGTGGCAATCAGCCCCAGCATTTT. The chain has TRBV6-5 and TRBJ1-5, with D maybe TRBD1 (5 bases). The CDR3 sequence is 13 residues long. The V gene's germline CDR1 is MNHEY and CDR2 SVGAGI. Trimming removed 8 bases at V and 2 bases at J, with 10 bases between.

CDR3 residues: CASSSRTGGRTEAFF. CDR3 nucleotide sequence: TGTGCCAGCAGTTCCCGGACAGGGGGCAGGACTGAAGCTTTCTTT. The V and J genes are TRBV6-6 and TRBJ1-1, with 11 bases lining up with TRBD1. This CDR3 is 15 amino acids long. Per the germline V gene, CDR1 is MNHNY and CDR2 is SVGAGI (reference sequence). Germline trimming cut 4 bases from V and 5 bases from J; bases unmatched to any gene: 6.

This clone was picked up a small number of times. The chain carries TRBV20-1 and TRBJ1-1, with D unclear. Germline V CDR1 and CDR2: DFQATT, SNEGSKA (reference sequence). The CDR3 runs 11 residues. The V and J ends lost 6 bases and 1 base respectively, with 6 bases between them. The CDR3 here is CSAAQNTEAFF. In nucleotides, the CDR3 is TGCAGTGCCGCGCAGAACACTGAAGCTTTCTTT.

The rearrangement joins TRBV7-2 to TRBJ2-2; the D is unclear. Germline V CDR1 and CDR2: SGHTA, FQGNSA. V was clipped by 2 bases and J by 1 base, with 8 bases between them. This CDR3 spans 15 amino acids. The CDR3 DNA reads as TGTGCCAGCAGCTTAAGACTTCAGAACACCGGGGAGCTGTTTTTT. Amino acids: CASSLRLQNTGELFF.

V is TRBV4-3 and J is TRBJ2-7; D gene ambiguous. Germline V gene lookup returns CDR1 LGHNA and CDR2 YSLEER. The CDR3 consists of 15 residues. Trimming pared 0 bases from V and 4 bases from J, leaving 13 bases between. CDR3 sequence: CASSQDAWDFYEQYF. CDR3 in DNA: TGCGCCAGCAGCCAAGATGCTTGGGATTTTTACGAGCAGTACTTC.